One T cell receptor beta chain is described in this entry. Its antigen is unidentified. Together with a sample-barcoded 5' primer, a J-beta primer mix was included in a second PCR lasting about 6 to 12 cycles. TCRdb independently ran MiXCR on the 5' RACE reads; one entry per CDR3 protein. The sample lists about 840,000 distinct CDR3 sequences, almost 30% occurring once. Isolation recovered at least 7 million PBMCs from every sample. Germline values: CDR1 MNHNS, CDR2 SASEGT. Trimming took off 2 bases at V and 0 bases at J, with 14 bases between the two ends. The CDR3 covers 16 residues. This entry is derived from a study of blood T cells in healthy people across ages. The study, taken as a whole, reports: Samples with more naive T cells showed higher observed beta diversity. Donor CMV infection status was unknown, possibly confounding age-related changes in expanded clonotypes.

These records were also assigned to another study, of T cells of mothers and their children. As that report states: The second PCR's M1S primer added sample barcodes and 2-4 random nucleotides.

The receptor was isolated from a woman between 35 and 50 years old in good health. The rearrangement joins TRBV6-1 to TRBJ2-7; tentatively, D is TRBD1 (6 bases). The sample taken for sequencing was blood. The CDR3 DNA follows: TGTGCCAGCAGTGAACGGGGACAAGGAGGCTCCTACGAGCAGTACTTC. Amino acid sequence: CASSERGQGGSYEQYF.